The 4 T cell receptor beta chains listed next were all sequenced from one sample in a study of blood T cell repertoires in COVID-19. This table comes from immunoSEQ multiplex PCR, and its TCRdb copy is limited to in-frame clones, with some not included. Of about 140,000 clones in the sample, around 87% were seen once. What was sequenced was peripheral blood. These receptors were taken from a human donor in a cohort sampled during active COVID-19.

CDR3 loop: CASSPFTTANTGELFF. Written as DNA, the CDR3 is TGTGCCAGCTCACCCTTTACGACAGCGAACACCGGGGAGCTGTTTTTT. The genes are TRBV18 and TRBJ2-2, with a possible D match to TRBD1 (5 bases). This CDR3 spans 16 amino acids. V was cut by 3 bases and J by 0 bases, with 11 bases left in between. Germline V lookup: CDR1 KGHSH, CDR2 LQKENI.

The chain is built from TRBV28 and TRBJ2-1; 9 nucleotides agree with TRBD1. The CDR3 consists of 14 residues. V shed 5 bases and J 7 bases; nucleotides not matched to a gene: 6. Looked up from germline, CDR1 is MDHEN and CDR2 is SYDVKM. CDR3 residues: CASSPGQGGNEQFF. CDR3 sequence (DNA): TGTGCCAGCAGTCCGGGACAGGGAGGGAATGAGCAGTTCTTC.

The genes are TRBV7-2 and TRBJ1-1; 11 positions match TRBD1. With V trimmed by 5 bases and J by 1 base, 6 bases remained unmatched. Germline lookup yields CDR1 SGHTA and CDR2 FQGNSA. This CDR3 spans 16 amino acids. The CDR3 here is CASSRDRGEGNTEAFF. Here the CDR3 DNA reads TGTGCCAGCAGCCGGGACAGGGGGGAGGGGAACACTGAAGCTTTCTTT.

The J gene is TRBJ2-2, the V gene TRBV7-9, with D uncertain. Per the germline V gene, CDR1 is SEHNR and CDR2 is FQNEAQ (reference sequence). Trimming took 3 bases from V and 0 from J, leaving 11 bases between them. This CDR3 comprises 16 residues. The CDR3, as DNA: TGTGCCAGCAGCTTCCCGAGACAAACGAACACCGGGGAGCTGTTTTTT. Residues: CASSFPRQTNTGELFF.